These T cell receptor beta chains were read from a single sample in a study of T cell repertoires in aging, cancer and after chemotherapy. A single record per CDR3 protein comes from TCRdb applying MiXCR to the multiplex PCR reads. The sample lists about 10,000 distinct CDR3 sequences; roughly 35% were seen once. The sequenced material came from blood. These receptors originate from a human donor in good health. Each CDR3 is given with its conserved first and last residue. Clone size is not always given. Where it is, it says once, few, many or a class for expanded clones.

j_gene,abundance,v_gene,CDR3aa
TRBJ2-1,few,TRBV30,CAWSVSGAVRPEQFF
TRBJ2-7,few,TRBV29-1,CSVEDLSGPSSYEQYF
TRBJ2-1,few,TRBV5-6,CASSSPGLAGNEQFF
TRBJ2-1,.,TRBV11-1,CASSYSEAANEQFF
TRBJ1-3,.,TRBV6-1,CASSDIRDTIYF
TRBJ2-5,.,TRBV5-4,CASSLGLAGLGQETQYF
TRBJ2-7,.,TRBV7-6,CASSPRAGSPYEQYF
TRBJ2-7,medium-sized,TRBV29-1,CSVGGGSYEQYF
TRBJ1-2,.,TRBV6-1,CASHPGNYGYTF
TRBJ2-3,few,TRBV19,CASSPGTVTDTQYF
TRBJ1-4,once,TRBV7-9,CASSNTRRHEKLFF
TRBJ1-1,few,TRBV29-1,CSVELTRGQGAPEAFF
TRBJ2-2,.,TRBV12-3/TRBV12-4,CASSSWDGNTGELFF
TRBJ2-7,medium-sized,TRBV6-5,CASSTRGGIYEQYF
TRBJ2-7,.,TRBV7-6,CASSLAITYEQYF
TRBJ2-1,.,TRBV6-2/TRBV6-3,CASSGGESSNEQFF
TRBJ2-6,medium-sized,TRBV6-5,CASSYPGLFVLTF
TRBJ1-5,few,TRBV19,CASSRDRAGDQPQHF
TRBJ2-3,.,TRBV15,CATSRESYQGMPQRPDTQYF
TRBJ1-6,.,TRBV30,CAWSVVGRDSPLHF
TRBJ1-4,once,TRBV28,CASSFGGAGSNEKLFF
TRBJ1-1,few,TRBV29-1,CSGVTGLDTEAFF
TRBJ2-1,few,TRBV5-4,CASSLGRSYNEQFF
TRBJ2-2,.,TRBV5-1,CASSFQGNTGELFF
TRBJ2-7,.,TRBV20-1,CSASPPGQYYEQYF
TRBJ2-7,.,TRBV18,CASSPGRSTYEQYF
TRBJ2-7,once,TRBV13,CASSLMGKTSGYDEQYF
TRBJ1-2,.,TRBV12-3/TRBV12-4,CASSLTIFYGYTF
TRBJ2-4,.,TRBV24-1,CATSDWGRADIQYF
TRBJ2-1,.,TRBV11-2,CASSYHTRLDEQFF
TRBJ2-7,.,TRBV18,CASSPIGLSSYEQYF
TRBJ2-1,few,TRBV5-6,CASSLVGLAGVNEQFF
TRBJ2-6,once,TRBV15,CATSPGTEADSGAKVLTF
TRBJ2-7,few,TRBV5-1,CASSLGGGNSYEQYF
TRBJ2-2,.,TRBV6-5,CASSYRGNVNTGELFF
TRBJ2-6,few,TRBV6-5,CASSSTGAGANVLTF
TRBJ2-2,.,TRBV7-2,CASSLGLPNTGELFF
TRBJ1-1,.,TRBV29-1,CSVEGSGFGAFF
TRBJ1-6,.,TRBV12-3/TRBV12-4,CASSPGQGQFSPLHF
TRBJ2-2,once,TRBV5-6,CASSFRGRFTGELFF
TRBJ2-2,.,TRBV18,CASSRPGGTHTGELFF
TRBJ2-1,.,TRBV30,CAWSTELAGLYNEQFF
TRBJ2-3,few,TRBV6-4,CASSDSGGADTQYF
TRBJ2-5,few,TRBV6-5,CASSPGIQETQYF
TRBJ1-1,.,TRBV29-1,CSATDRGRYTEAFF
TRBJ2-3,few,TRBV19,CASSMGLFTDTQYF
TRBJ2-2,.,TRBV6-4,CASSAKGTGTSNTGELFF
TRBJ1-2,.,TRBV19,CASSIVERRGYTF
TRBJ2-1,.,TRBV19,CASSIRTSGDTYNEQFF
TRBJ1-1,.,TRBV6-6,CASSYSPMNTEAFF
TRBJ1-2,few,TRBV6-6,CASSYSARENGYTF
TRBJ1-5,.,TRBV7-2,CASSPTGPNQPQHF
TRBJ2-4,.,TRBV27,CASKGNRENIQYF
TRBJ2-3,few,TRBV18,CASSLQGIRTDTQYF
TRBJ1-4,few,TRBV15,CATSRRGIFGFEKLFF
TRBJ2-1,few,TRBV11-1,CASSLRLAGNNEQFF
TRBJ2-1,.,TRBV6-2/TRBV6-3,CASRAENNEQFF